The present TCR beta chain was sequenced within a study of radiotherapy plus CTLA-4 blockade in lung cancer. The assay was immunoSEQ multiplex PCR, and TCRdb's table has in-frame clones only and misses some. The table records about 67,000 clones, roughly four fifths of them present only once. This clone was detected only a few times. Trimming pared 2 bases from V and 4 bases from J, leaving 14 bases between. The CDR3 covers 15 residues. Looked up from germline, CDR1 is MNHNY and CDR2 is SVGAGI (reference sequence). The chain is built from TRBV6-6 and TRBJ1-2; D may be TRBD1 (5 bases). This TCR was recovered from a human donor with non-small cell lung cancer whose response to radiotherapy plus ipilimumab could not be evaluated. Some clones in this sample may be carry-over from other donors' samples. Sequencing used peripheral blood, obtained from a patient treated with radiotherapy plus ipilimumab. CDR3 nucleotide sequence: TGTGCCAGCAGTTACGGCAGGGATGAGATCTATGGCTACACCTTC. Its translation is CASSYGRDEIYGYTF.